This T cell receptor (beta chain) is from a study of blood T cell repertoires in COVID-19. Looking at the study overall: The samples span acute and convalescent COVID-19 from the United States, Italy and Spain. T cells, B-cell-depleted T cells, or PBMCs supplied cDNA or gDNA.

As processed by the authors: Reference gene primer amplification in the assay estimated nucleated cell counts. The table came from immunoSEQ multiplex PCR; TCRdb's copy has only in-frame clones and leaves some out. D and trimming were read from the DNA, whereas the V and J calls and clone size are those reported in that table. The table has roughly 190,000 clones, 75% to 85% seen once. Trimming cost V 6 bases and J 7 bases; bases outside gene matches: 6. Germline CDR1 is SQVTM and CDR2 is ANQGSEA. The CDR3 runs to 12 residues. The chain employs TRBV29-1 and TRBJ1-3; TRBD1 agrees at 7 bases. This TCR came from a man aged 60-69 years with acute or convalescent COVID-19. Source material: peripheral blood. In DNA form, the CDR3 reads TGCAGCGTGCGGACAGGTTTGAACACCATATATTTT. It yields the protein CSVRTGLNTIYF.